The T cell receptor (beta chain) described here comes from a study of PD-1 blockade in mismatch repair-deficient tumors. The wider study: All were previously treated, progressing patients with some twelve mismatch repair-deficient cancer types. Study-level points and caveats: Rapid post-treatment expansion, then contraction, generally preceding radiologic response, marked tumor-resident clones.

Assay: immunoSEQ multiplex PCR; the TCRdb copy retains only in-frame clones and omits some. This table holds some 130,000 clones, roughly 90% found once. PCR or immunohistochemistry showed mismatch repair deficiency in every enrolled patient. A few pembrolizumab responders had their TCRs sequenced. Note on this clone: Its cognate antigen is unknown.

This sequence originates from an adult with mismatch repair-deficient cancer. This specimen was peripheral blood, taken roughly 67 weeks after starting pembrolizumab.

In DNA, the CDR3 is TGCGCCAGCAGCTTGGGGTTCGGAGAGGACTCTGGAAACACCATATATTTT. Protein sequence: CASSLGFGEDSGNTIYF. The chain recombines TRBV5-1 with TRBJ1-3; no reliable D call. The CDR3 is 17 amino acids. V lost 0 bases and J lost 0, with 13 bases in between. Germline lookup yields CDR1 SGHRS and CDR2 YFSETQ.